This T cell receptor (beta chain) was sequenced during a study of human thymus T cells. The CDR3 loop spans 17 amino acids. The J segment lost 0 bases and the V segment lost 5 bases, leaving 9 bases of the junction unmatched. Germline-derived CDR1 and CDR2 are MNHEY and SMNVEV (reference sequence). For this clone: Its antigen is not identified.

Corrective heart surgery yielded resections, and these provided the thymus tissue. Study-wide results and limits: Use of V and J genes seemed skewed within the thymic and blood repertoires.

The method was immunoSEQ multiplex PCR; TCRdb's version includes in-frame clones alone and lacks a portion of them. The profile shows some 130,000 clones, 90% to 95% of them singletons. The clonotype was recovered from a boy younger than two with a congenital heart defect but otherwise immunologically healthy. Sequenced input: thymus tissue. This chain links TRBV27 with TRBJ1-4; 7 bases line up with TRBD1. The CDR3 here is CASSRDRADATNEKLFF. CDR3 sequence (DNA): TGTGCCAGCAGTCGTGACAGGGCCGATGCAACTAATGAAAAACTGTTTTTT.